Listed below are T cell receptor beta chains from one sample, sequenced in a study of cytomegalovirus exposure and HLA in healthy donors. Sequenced by immunoSEQ multiplex PCR; TCRdb stores in-frame clones only, minus some. The sample lists roughly 110,000 clones, 55% to 85% seen once, with about 8% in the top ten. What was sequenced was PBMCs. The receptors were sampled from a man aged 30-40 years in good health and CMV-seronegative. CDR3s include the opening cysteine and the closing phenylalanine or tryptophan. A D gene is named only where the DNA matches it firmly. Rows give clone size only sometimes, using once, few, many, or a class for an expanded clone.

D gene: .
clone size: .
V gene: TRBV19
J gene: TRBJ1-5
CDR3 protein: CASSISPIGNQPQHF

D gene: .
clone size: .
V gene: TRBV6-5
J gene: TRBJ2-5
CDR3 protein: CASSAQTGGRATQYF

D gene: TRBD2
clone size: many
V gene: TRBV5-1
J gene: TRBJ2-5
CDR3 protein: CASSFGLEQETQYF

D gene: .
clone size: few
V gene: TRBV5-1
J gene: TRBJ2-2
CDR3 protein: CASSLAGTGELFF

D gene: .
clone size: .
V gene: TRBV29-1
J gene: TRBJ2-5
CDR3 protein: CSVSRDEETQYF

D gene: TRBD1
clone size: few
V gene: TRBV25-1
J gene: .
CDR3 protein: CASRGTVTEQYF

D gene: TRBD1
clone size: .
V gene: TRBV19
J gene: TRBJ1-2
CDR3 protein: CAITGERPDYGYTF

D gene: TRBD1
clone size: few
V gene: TRBV30
J gene: TRBJ1-1
CDR3 protein: CACSTGAMNAFF

D gene: TRBD1
clone size: .
V gene: TRBV2
J gene: TRBJ1-2
CDR3 protein: CASSEATGPGGGYTF

D gene: .
clone size: once
V gene: TRBV6-5
J gene: TRBJ1-5
CDR3 protein: CASRTGQGQPQHF

D gene: TRBD2
clone size: few
V gene: TRBV10-3
J gene: TRBJ2-5
CDR3 protein: CAIARGGQETQYF

D gene: TRBD1
clone size: .
V gene: TRBV19
J gene: TRBJ2-2
CDR3 protein: CASRRQGPNTGELFF

D gene: TRBD2
clone size: .
V gene: TRBV9
J gene: TRBJ2-1
CDR3 protein: CASSVAPGLVGNEQFF

D gene: TRBD1
clone size: .
V gene: TRBV6-6
J gene: TRBJ1-2
CDR3 protein: CASSYRVGDRGGGYTF

D gene: .
clone size: few
V gene: TRBV19
J gene: TRBJ1-3
CDR3 protein: CASSQDRTGNTIYF

D gene: .
clone size: .
V gene: TRBV9
J gene: TRBJ2-3
CDR3 protein: CASSVAQGVRTDTQYF

D gene: .
clone size: .
V gene: TRBV28
J gene: TRBJ1-5
CDR3 protein: CASSPPGTHQPQHF

D gene: TRBD1
clone size: few
V gene: TRBV28
J gene: TRBJ2-3
CDR3 protein: CASSKPGQDTDTQYF

D gene: TRBD2
clone size: .
V gene: TRBV2
J gene: TRBJ2-5
CDR3 protein: CASSPGLGGPQETQYF

D gene: TRBD1
clone size: once
V gene: TRBV7-9
J gene: TRBJ1-2
CDR3 protein: CASSPTGDDYGYTF

D gene: .
clone size: .
V gene: TRBV29-1
J gene: TRBJ2-1
CDR3 protein: CSGGAGRGYNEQFF

D gene: .
clone size: .
V gene: TRBV5-1
J gene: TRBJ2-3
CDR3 protein: CASSLSSNTDTQYF

D gene: .
clone size: .
V gene: TRBV4-2
J gene: TRBJ2-7
CDR3 protein: CASKQSSSRDGGEQYF

D gene: TRBD1
clone size: .
V gene: TRBV7-9
J gene: TRBJ1-3
CDR3 protein: CASSPTGQDSGNTIYF

D gene: TRBD2
clone size: .
V gene: TRBV11-3
J gene: TRBJ2-3
CDR3 protein: CASSTGTSGGPTDTQYF

D gene: TRBD2
clone size: .
V gene: TRBV28
J gene: TRBJ2-7
CDR3 protein: CASSPSGGGRTRQYF

D gene: .
clone size: few
V gene: TRBV4-2
J gene: TRBJ2-7
CDR3 protein: CASSQTRRSSYEQYF

D gene: .
clone size: .
V gene: TRBV28
J gene: TRBJ1-1
CDR3 protein: CASSIAGISGKAFF

D gene: .
clone size: once
V gene: TRBV27
J gene: TRBJ2-1
CDR3 protein: CASSLLAGDTYDEQFF

D gene: TRBD1
clone size: few
V gene: TRBV5-6
J gene: TRBJ2-2
CDR3 protein: CASSPPNDRGTGELFF